This TCR beta chain was obtained from a study of cytomegalovirus exposure and HLA in healthy donors. V gave up 9 bases and J gave up 9 bases; unmatched junction bases: 6. CDR1 is SGHTA and CDR2 is FQGTGA in the germline V gene. The CDR3 has 13 residues. Study-wide points: For TCR beta chains, V- and J-gene trimming was later linked to a missense DCLRE1C variant. Presence/absence analyses took donor sequencing depth as roughly uniform. Excluded were some V segments that proved indistinguishable, including TRBV6-2 and TRBV6-3.

This PCR relied on a set of 60 Vbeta primers and 13 Jbeta primers. Produced via immunoSEQ multiplex PCR; TCRdb's table is partial and in-frame only. This sample has roughly 250,000 clones, with 70% to 90% found just once. Details on this clone: What it recognizes is unknown.

The chain links TRBV7-3 to TRBJ2-1, with 12 bases lining up with TRBD2. The sample consisted of PBMCs. The sequence derives from a middle-aged woman in good health and CMV-seropositive. The CDR3 bases are TGTGCCAGTACGGGACTAGCGGGTACTGAGCAGTTCTTC. The encoded protein is CASTGLAGTEQFF. Based on the CDR3 plus reference TRBV7-3 and TRBJ2-1, the full variable domain is GAGVSQTPSNKVTEKGKYVELRCDPISGHTALYWYRQSLGQGPEFLIYFQGTGAADDSGLPNDRFFAVRPEGSVSTLKIQRTERGDSAVYLCASTGLAGTEQFFGPGTRLTVL.